Listed below are T cell receptor beta chains from one sample, sequenced in a study of CD8 T cells in Susac syndrome. TCRdb processed the immunoSEQ multiplex PCR reads anew with MiXCR; each CDR3 protein has one entry. There are 150,000 to 200,000 distinct CDR3 sequences in the sample; about 95% occur only once, and approximately 0.1% lies in the top ten. The sequenced sample consisted of CD4+ T cells from PBMCs. These receptors all stem from a human donor in good health. CDR3s include the opening cysteine and the closing phenylalanine or tryptophan. D genes are given only for firm matches. Part of the rows lack a size; the others show once, few, many or a class for expanded clones.

v_gene: TRBV24-1; abundance: NA; d_gene: NA; j_gene: TRBJ2-1; CDR3aa: CATSDPSRGPYNEQFF; CDR3nt: TGTGCCACCAGTGACCCCTCCAGGGGCCCCTACAATGAGCAGTTCTTC
v_gene: TRBV28; abundance: NA; d_gene: NA; j_gene: TRBJ2-7; CDR3aa: CASSLQPTWEQYF; CDR3nt: TGTGCCAGCAGTTTACAGCCCACGTGGGAGCAGTACTTC
v_gene: TRBV12-5; abundance: NA; d_gene: TRBD1; j_gene: TRBJ2-4; CDR3aa: CASGFRTGGMKNIQYF; CDR3nt: TGTGCTAGTGGTTTTCGGACAGGGGGGATGAAAAACATTCAGTACTTC
v_gene: TRBV20-1; abundance: NA; d_gene: NA; j_gene: TRBJ2-5; CDR3aa: CRGIGREETQYF; CDR3nt: TGCAGGGGGATAGGCAGGGAAGAGACCCAGTACTTC
v_gene: TRBV30; abundance: NA; d_gene: NA; j_gene: TRBJ2-1; CDR3aa: CAWRVGEWGEQFF; CDR3nt: TGTGCCTGGAGGGTAGGGGAGTGGGGTGAGCAGTTCTTC
v_gene: TRBV7-2; abundance: NA; d_gene: NA; j_gene: TRBJ2-1; CDR3aa: CASSLVQGGGEQFF; CDR3nt: TGTGCCAGCAGCTTAGTACAGGGTGGTGGTGAGCAGTTCTTC
v_gene: TRBV7-9; abundance: NA; d_gene: TRBD2; j_gene: TRBJ2-3; CDR3aa: CASSLISGRATDTQYF; CDR3nt: TGTGCCAGCAGCTTAATTAGCGGGAGGGCCACGGATACGCAGTATTTT
v_gene: TRBV9; abundance: NA; d_gene: TRBD2; j_gene: TRBJ2-3; CDR3aa: CASSLTSGRIADTQYF; CDR3nt: TGTGCCAGCAGCCTCACTAGCGGGAGAATAGCAGATACGCAGTATTTT
v_gene: TRBV20-1; abundance: NA; d_gene: NA; j_gene: TRBJ2-7; CDR3aa: CSAAPRGREYHEQYF; CDR3nt: TGCAGTGCTGCGCCCCGGGGGCGGGAGTACCACGAGCAGTACTTC
v_gene: TRBV3-1; abundance: NA; d_gene: NA; j_gene: TRBJ1-1; CDR3aa: CASSQDAEAFF; CDR3nt: TGTGCCAGCAGCCAAGATGCTGAAGCTTTCTTT
v_gene: TRBV20-1; abundance: NA; d_gene: NA; j_gene: TRBJ2-7; CDR3aa: CSARDLAHSYEQYF; CDR3nt: TGCAGTGCTAGAGATCTCGCCCACTCCTACGAGCAGTACTTC
v_gene: TRBV4-3; abundance: NA; d_gene: NA; j_gene: TRBJ2-6; CDR3aa: CASSHETGSGANVLTF; CDR3nt: TGCGCCAGCAGCCACGAGACAGGCTCTGGGGCCAACGTCCTGACTTTC
v_gene: TRBV7-2; abundance: NA; d_gene: NA; j_gene: TRBJ2-1; CDR3aa: CASSFRRGDEQFF; CDR3nt: TGTGCCAGCAGCTTTCGAAGGGGCGATGAGCAGTTCTTC
v_gene: TRBV7-2; abundance: NA; d_gene: TRBD1; j_gene: TRBJ1-2; CDR3aa: CASSSPGQGVYGYTF; CDR3nt: TGTGCCAGCAGCTCCCCGGGACAGGGAGTCTATGGCTACACCTTC
v_gene: TRBV29-1; abundance: NA; d_gene: TRBD1; j_gene: TRBJ1-1; CDR3aa: CSVVTGVGTEAFF; CDR3nt: TGCAGCGTTGTGACAGGGGTGGGCACTGAAGCTTTCTTT
v_gene: TRBV5-6; abundance: NA; d_gene: NA; j_gene: TRBJ2-1; CDR3aa: CASSARVGGPSYNEQFF; CDR3nt: TGTGCCAGCAGCGCTCGGGTCGGCGGGCCGTCCTACAATGAGCAGTTCTTC
v_gene: TRBV6-6; abundance: NA; d_gene: NA; j_gene: TRBJ2-1; CDR3aa: CASSPPRTTPYNEQFF; CDR3nt: TGTGCCAGCAGTCCCCCCCGGACTACCCCCTACAATGAGCAGTTCTTC
v_gene: TRBV3-1; abundance: NA; d_gene: NA; j_gene: TRBJ1-5; CDR3aa: CASSQRGSNQPQHF; CDR3nt: TGTGCCAGCAGCCAGCGGGGGAGCAATCAGCCCCAGCATTTT
v_gene: TRBV5-1; abundance: NA; d_gene: NA; j_gene: TRBJ2-4; CDR3aa: CASSLAEGLAKNIQYF; CDR3nt: TGCGCCAGCAGCTTGGCCGAGGGTCTAGCCAAAAACATTCAGTACTTC
v_gene: TRBV5-6; abundance: NA; d_gene: TRBD1; j_gene: TRBJ1-2; CDR3aa: CASSLSGGGMLGYTF; CDR3nt: TGTGCCAGCAGCTTGTCAGGGGGCGGTATGCTTGGCTACACCTTC
v_gene: TRBV3-1; abundance: NA; d_gene: TRBD2; j_gene: TRBJ2-1; CDR3aa: CASSRAAGAEQFF; CDR3nt: TGTGCCAGCAGCCGCGCTGCGGGAGCAGAGCAGTTCTTC
v_gene: TRBV3-1; abundance: NA; d_gene: TRBD2; j_gene: TRBJ2-7; CDR3aa: CASSRTRGGEQYF; CDR3nt: TGTGCCAGCAGCCGGACCCGCGGGGGCGAGCAGTACTTC
v_gene: TRBV15; abundance: NA; d_gene: NA; j_gene: TRBJ2-1; CDR3aa: CATSRDHGGGGNEQFF; CDR3nt: TGTGCCACCAGCAGAGATCATGGCGGGGGCGGGAATGAGCAGTTCTTC
v_gene: TRBV2; abundance: NA; d_gene: NA; j_gene: TRBJ2-2; CDR3aa: CASSEQNTGELFF; CDR3nt: TGTGCCAGCAGTGAACAAAACACCGGGGAGCTGTTTTTT
v_gene: TRBV6-5; abundance: NA; d_gene: NA; j_gene: TRBJ2-1; CDR3aa: CASSYSPSGYNEQFF; CDR3nt: TGTGCCAGCAGTTACTCCCCTTCGGGTTACAATGAGCAGTTCTTC
v_gene: TRBV29-1; abundance: once; d_gene: NA; j_gene: TRBJ2-1; CDR3aa: CSSRSGVGFSSYNEQFF; CDR3nt: TGCAGCTCCCGCTCAGGGGTTGGGTTTAGCTCCTACAATGAGCAGTTCTTC
v_gene: TRBV20-1; abundance: NA; d_gene: NA; j_gene: TRBJ2-1; CDR3aa: CSAPNSGYNEQFF; CDR3nt: TGCAGTGCTCCAAACAGTGGATACAATGAGCAGTTCTTC
v_gene: TRBV20-1; abundance: NA; d_gene: TRBD2; j_gene: TRBJ2-2; CDR3aa: CSAPASGSGELFF; CDR3nt: TGCAGTGCCCCGGCTAGCGGGAGCGGGGAGCTGTTTTTT
v_gene: TRBV29-1; abundance: NA; d_gene: NA; j_gene: TRBJ1-2; CDR3aa: CSVRIRRGDGYTF; CDR3nt: TGCAGCGTTAGAATCCGCAGGGGTGATGGCTACACCTTC
v_gene: TRBV7-2; abundance: NA; d_gene: NA; j_gene: TRBJ2-6; CDR3aa: CASSLVVRPGANVLTF; CDR3nt: TGTGCCAGCAGCTTAGTCGTTCGGCCTGGGGCCAACGTCCTGACTTTC
v_gene: TRBV29-1; abundance: NA; d_gene: NA; j_gene: TRBJ2-7; CDR3aa: CSVVSWRVPYEQYF; CDR3nt: TGCAGCGTTGTCTCCTGGAGGGTACCCTACGAGCAGTACTTC
v_gene: TRBV6-2/TRBV6-3; abundance: NA; d_gene: TRBD1; j_gene: TRBJ2-6; CDR3aa: CASSYGGTGSGANVLTF; CDR3nt: TGTGCCAGCAGTTACGGCGGGACAGGGTCTGGGGCCAACGTCCTGACTTTC
v_gene: TRBV12-3/TRBV12-4; abundance: NA; d_gene: TRBD2; j_gene: TRBJ2-2; CDR3aa: CASSLPSGVTGELFF; CDR3nt: TGTGCCAGCAGTTTGCCCAGCGGGGTAACCGGGGAGCTGTTTTTT
v_gene: TRBV6-5; abundance: NA; d_gene: NA; j_gene: TRBJ1-1; CDR3aa: CASMKGNTEAFF; CDR3nt: TGTGCCAGCATGAAGGGGAACACTGAAGCTTTCTTT
v_gene: TRBV7-2; abundance: NA; d_gene: NA; j_gene: TRBJ2-7; CDR3aa: CASSPSFRTDYEQYF; CDR3nt: TGTGCCAGCAGCCCATCGTTCAGGACAGACTACGAGCAGTACTTC
v_gene: TRBV29-1; abundance: NA; d_gene: NA; j_gene: TRBJ1-1; CDR3aa: CSVEQGRAFF; CDR3nt: TGCAGCGTTGAACAGGGGCGAGCTTTCTTT
v_gene: TRBV28; abundance: NA; d_gene: NA; j_gene: TRBJ1-2; CDR3aa: CASSLTGADYGYTF; CDR3nt: TGTGCCAGCAGTTTAACCGGTGCGGACTATGGCTACACCTTC
v_gene: TRBV20-1; abundance: NA; d_gene: TRBD2; j_gene: TRBJ2-7; CDR3aa: CSASAGTSGTYEQYF; CDR3nt: TGCAGTGCATCAGCCGGGACTAGCGGCACCTACGAGCAGTACTTC
v_gene: TRBV7-2; abundance: NA; d_gene: NA; j_gene: TRBJ2-7; CDR3aa: CASSSSSGVVYEQYF; CDR3nt: TGTGCCAGCAGCTCCTCCTCTGGAGTGGTTTACGAGCAGTACTTC
v_gene: TRBV30; abundance: NA; d_gene: NA; j_gene: TRBJ1-1; CDR3aa: CAWSSLTPNTEAFF; CDR3nt: TGTGCCTGGAGTTCACTGACACCGAACACTGAAGCTTTCTTT
v_gene: TRBV29-1; abundance: NA; d_gene: TRBD1; j_gene: TRBJ1-2; CDR3aa: CSVVARGLSYGYTF; CDR3nt: TGCAGCGTTGTGGCAAGGGGGCTTAGCTATGGCTACACCTTC
v_gene: TRBV15; abundance: NA; d_gene: TRBD2; j_gene: TRBJ2-1; CDR3aa: CATSSGLAGREQFF; CDR3nt: TGTGCCACCAGCAGCGGACTAGCGGGAAGGGAGCAGTTCTTC
v_gene: TRBV20-1; abundance: NA; d_gene: NA; j_gene: TRBJ2-4; CDR3aa: CSAIRGAGGLRASAKNIQYF; CDR3nt: TGCAGTGCTATCCGAGGGGCGGGTGGTTTAAGGGCCTCAGCCAAAAACATTCAGTACTTC
v_gene: TRBV3-1; abundance: NA; d_gene: NA; j_gene: TRBJ1-4; CDR3aa: CASSAPGTTNEKLFF; CDR3nt: TGTGCCAGCAGCGCTCCAGGGACAACTAATGAAAAACTGTTTTTT
v_gene: TRBV30; abundance: NA; d_gene: NA; j_gene: TRBJ1-2; CDR3aa: CAWSRRTPSDYGYTF; CDR3nt: TGTGCCTGGAGCCGTCGGACTCCTTCTGACTATGGCTACACCTTC
v_gene: TRBV23-1; abundance: NA; d_gene: NA; j_gene: TRBJ1-2; CDR3aa: CVPRGRGDYNYGYTF; CDR3nt: TGCGTACCCCGAGGCAGGGGCGATTACAACTATGGCTACACCTTC
v_gene: TRBV20-1; abundance: NA; d_gene: NA; j_gene: TRBJ1-5; CDR3aa: CSVYRDGYSNQPQHF; CDR3nt: TGCAGTGTCTACAGGGACGGCTATAGCAATCAGCCCCAGCATTTT
v_gene: TRBV29-1; abundance: NA; d_gene: TRBD1; j_gene: TRBJ2-2; CDR3aa: CSVAMTGGTGELFF; CDR3nt: TGCAGCGTCGCGATGACAGGGGGGACCGGGGAGCTGTTTTTT
v_gene: TRBV9; abundance: NA; d_gene: NA; j_gene: TRBJ2-5; CDR3aa: CASSSGGDGETQYF; CDR3nt: TGTGCCAGCAGCTCTGGAGGGGATGGAGAGACCCAGTACTTC
v_gene: TRBV4-1; abundance: NA; d_gene: NA; j_gene: TRBJ2-5; CDR3aa: CASSQAPRDPRTQYF; CDR3nt: TGCGCCAGCAGCCAAGCGCCCCGGGACCCACGGACCCAGTACTTC
v_gene: TRBV9; abundance: NA; d_gene: NA; j_gene: TRBJ2-3; CDR3aa: CASSVDTPDTQYF; CDR3nt: TGTGCCAGCAGCGTAGACACTCCGGACACGCAGTATTTT
v_gene: TRBV20-1; abundance: NA; d_gene: NA; j_gene: TRBJ2-7; CDR3aa: CSAQRGKRGEQYF; CDR3nt: TGCAGTGCCCAGAGGGGGAAGCGAGGCGAGCAGTACTTC
v_gene: TRBV28; abundance: NA; d_gene: TRBD2; j_gene: TRBJ2-1; CDR3aa: CASSQILAGGPEQFF; CDR3nt: TGTGCCAGCAGTCAAATACTAGCGGGAGGGCCAGAGCAGTTCTTC
v_gene: TRBV12-3/TRBV12-4; abundance: NA; d_gene: TRBD1; j_gene: TRBJ2-5; CDR3aa: CASSLGTGVSETQYF; CDR3nt: TGTGCCAGCAGTTTAGGGACAGGGGTTTCAGAGACCCAGTACTTC
v_gene: TRBV27; abundance: NA; d_gene: TRBD2; j_gene: TRBJ2-1; CDR3aa: CASSRSTSGGPNEQFF; CDR3nt: TGTGCCAGCAGCCGATCTACTAGCGGGGGACCCAATGAGCAGTTCTTC